What follows are 23 T cell receptor beta chains derived from one specimen sequenced in a study of blood T cell repertoires in COVID-19. Clones were read by immunoSEQ multiplex PCR, and TCRdb kept only the in-frame ones, dropping some. The sample records 250,000 or so clones, about 84% being singletons. Sequencing input: peripheral blood. These receptors were collected from a man older than 75 with acute or convalescent COVID-19.

The chain is built from TRBV11-2 and TRBJ2-7; 7 nucleotides line up with TRBD1. The CDR3 is 14 residues long. The germline gives CDR1 SGHAT, CDR2 FQNNGV. V was pared by 6 bases and J by 2 bases, with 7 bases of the junction left unmatched. The CDR3 bases are TGTGCCAGCAGGCGTCAGGGGGATACCTACGAGCAGTACTTC. Its protein is CASRRQGDTYEQYF.

The chain is built from TRBV29-1 and TRBJ2-1; 7 bases are a match to TRBD2. V shed 3 bases and J 1 base; nucleotides not matched to a gene: 6. There are 15 residues in the CDR3. Per germline, CDR1 SQVTM and CDR2 ANQGSEA. CDR3 sequence: CSVERTSASYNEQFF. CDR3 DNA: TGCAGCGTTGAGAGAACTAGCGCTTCCTACAATGAGCAGTTCTTC.

The gene calls are TRBV25-1 and TRBJ1-2; D unclear. The V and J ends lost 6 bases and 6 bases respectively, with 23 bases between them. This CDR3 region has 16 residues. The germline gives CDR1 MGHDK, CDR2 SYGVNS. The CDR3 loop reads CASSLGYSQAGDGYTF. The CDR3 DNA is TGTGCCAGCAGCCTAGGTTACAGCCAGGCCGGGGATGGCTACACCTTC.

The chain recombines TRBV4-2 with TRBJ1-2, with 8 nucleotides matching TRBD1. V trimming: 1 base; J trimming: 3 bases; junction bases outside the gene matches: 7. The germline V gene has CDR1 LGHNA and CDR2 YNFKEQ. The CDR3 totals 16 residues. CDR3 DNA: TGTGCCAGCAGCCAAGCCCGGGACAGGACTTACTATGGCTACACCTTC. Its translation is CASSQARDRTYYGYTF.

To note about this clone: Other nucleotide sequences in the sample specify the same CDR3. The chain uses TRBV29-1 and TRBJ1-1; weak D call: TRBD1 (5 bases). The CDR3 has 14 residues. CDR1 and CDR2 from the germline V gene are SQVTM and ANQGSEA. V dropped 6 bases and J dropped 1 base, with 15 bases sitting between them. DNA of the CDR3: TGCAGCGTCCGAACCGGGACTCCGAACACTGAAGCTTTCTTT. Amino acids: CSVRTGTPNTEAFF.

This clone was picked up a small number of times. This chain links TRBV5-8 with TRBJ1-2; 7 nucleotides align to TRBD1. CDR1 and CDR2 (germline): SGHTS, YDEGEE. J was trimmed by 5 bases and V by 2 bases; bases with no gene match: 9. The CDR3 runs 15 residues. The CDR3 protein is CASSLRWDRLYGYTF. The CDR3 DNA follows: TGTGCCAGCAGCTTACGTTGGGACAGACTATATGGCTACACCTTC.

J is TRBJ2-5 and V is TRBV2; possibly TRBD1 for D (6 bases). This CDR3 region has 12 residues. With 11 bases removed from V and 9 bases from J, the gap between germline ends came to 19 bases. The V gene's germline CDR1 is SNHLY and CDR2 FYNNEI. The DNA for the CDR3 is TGTGCCGTTGCTAGGGGGACCCTCGCCCAGTACTTC. It yields the protein CAVARGTLAQYF. Full variable domain (remainder filled in from reference TRBV2 and TRBJ2-5): EPEVTQTPSHQVTQMGQEVILRCVPISNHLYFYWYRQILGQKVEFLVSFYNNEISEKSEIFDDQFSVERPDGSNFTLKIRSTKLEDSAMYFCAVARGTLAQYFGPGTRLLVL.

This chain joins TRBV5-1 and TRBJ1-1; a weak D match, TRBD1 (6 bases). Germline lookup yields CDR1 SGHRS and CDR2 YFSETQ. Trimming cost V 5 bases and J 3 bases, with 11 bases left between them. The CDR3 loop spans 13 amino acids. The chain's CDR3 is CASSKDSYTEAFF. CDR3 sequence (DNA): TGCGCCAGCAGTAAGGACAGTTACACTGAAGCTTTCTTT.

This sequence joins TRBV28 and TRBJ1-5; 9 bases align to TRBD1. The V gene end was trimmed by 8 bases and the J gene end by 5 bases; junction bases not matched to a gene: 7. Germline-derived CDR1 and CDR2 are MDHEN and SYDVKM. The CDR3 length is 14 residues. The CDR3 here is CASRQDRGYQPQHF. CDR3 in DNA: TGTGCCAGCCGCCAGGACAGGGGCTATCAGCCCCAGCATTTT.

This clone appeared a single time. This chain uses TRBV18 with TRBJ1-5, with 8 bases lining up with TRBD1. Per germline, CDR1 KGHSH and CDR2 LQKENI. The CDR3 contains 15 residues. The junction had 5 bases not matched to a gene; V was cut back by 2 bases and J by 5 bases. This CDR3 is CASSPRTGTYQPQHF. The DNA of the CDR3 is TGTGCCAGCTCACCAAGGACAGGGACATATCAGCCCCAGCATTTT.

The gene calls are TRBV29-1 and TRBJ2-3; TRBD2 matches at 9 bases. V dropped 7 bases and J dropped 3; count of bases not matched to a gene: 8. Germline-derived CDR1 and CDR2 are SQVTM and ANQGSEA. There are 14 residues in the CDR3. The CDR3: CSGTSGLATDTQYF. The CDR3 DNA reads TGCAGCGGGACCTCGGGACTAGCAACAGATACGCAGTATTTT.

This chain uses TRBV15 with TRBJ1-5; D call uncertain. This CDR3 contains 12 residues. Germline loops: CDR1 LNHNV, CDR2 YYDKDF (reference sequence). Trimming stripped 0 bases from V and 11 bases from J, with 8 bases between. CDR3 amino acids: CATSRDGRAQHF. CDR3 bases: TGTGCCACCAGCAGAGATGGGAGAGCCCAGCATTTT.

The chain links TRBV5-1 to TRBJ2-5; TRBD1 matches 7 bases. The germline V gene has CDR1 SGHRS and CDR2 YFSETQ. Trimming took 4 bases from V and 2 from J; bases not matched to a gene: 8. This CDR3 region has 15 residues. The CDR3 region has the DNA TGCGCCAGCAGCGTACAGGGGATTCTTCAAGAGACCCAGTACTTC. It yields the protein CASSVQGILQETQYF.

The chain combines TRBV27 with TRBJ2-7; 7 bases are shared with TRBD2. Losses at the gene ends were 2 bases for V and 2 bases for J; bases not matched to a gene: 6. This CDR3 is built from 15 residues. Per germline, CDR1 MNHEY and CDR2 SMNVEV (reference sequence). The CDR3 DNA reads as TGTGCCAGCAGTTTAGCGGGAGTAGGGGCCTACGAGCAGTACTTC. It translates to CASSLAGVGAYEQYF.

The chain carries TRBV7-8 and TRBJ2-3; 11 positions match TRBD2. CDR1 is SGHVS and CDR2 is FQNEAQ in the germline V gene. There are 18 residues in the CDR3. V shed 2 bases and J 8 bases; nucleotides not matched to a gene: 15. CDR3 protein: CASSLIRAGLADSRTQYF. The CDR3 DNA is TGTGCCAGCAGCTTAATAAGAGCGGGACTAGCGGATAGTCGTACGCAGTATTTT.

The chain joins TRBV19 to TRBJ1-4; TRBD1 matches 7 bases. Trimming cost V 5 bases and J 6 bases; bases outside gene matches: 9. This CDR3 has 15 amino acids. The germline V gene encodes CDR1 LNHDA and CDR2 SQIVND (reference sequence). CDR3 protein: CASSLGGGAYEKLFF. The CDR3, as DNA: TGTGCCAGTAGTCTTGGAGGGGGCGCCTATGAAAAACTGTTTTTT.

The chain uses TRBV7-2 and TRBJ1-5; TRBD1 matches 7 bases. Germline loops: CDR1 SGHTA, CDR2 FQGNSA. The J segment lost 5 bases and the V segment lost 1 base, leaving 2 bases of the junction unmatched. This CDR3 contains 14 residues. CDR3 residues: CASSLDRGDQPQHF. Here the CDR3 DNA reads TGTGCCAGCAGCTTAGACAGGGGAGATCAGCCCCAGCATTTT.

This chain joins TRBV12-3 or TRBV12-4 and TRBJ2-3; no definite D call. The CDR3 covers 12 residues. The germline V and J ends were trimmed by 2 bases and 4 bases, with 4 bases remaining between them. CDR3 sequence reads: CASSLSADTQYF. Written as DNA, the CDR3 is TGTGCCAGCAGTTTATCAGCAGATACGCAGTATTTT.

CDR3 bases: TGCGCCAGCAGCTTGGGACACACTGACTACGAGCAGTACTTC. This gives the protein CASSLGHTDYEQYF. This chain joins TRBV5-1 and TRBJ2-7, with D unresolved. V was shortened by 0 bases and J by 3 bases, with 10 bases between the two germline ends. CDR3 length equals 14 residues. Germline lookup yields CDR1 SGHRS and CDR2 YFSETQ.

The chain joins TRBV11-3 to TRBJ1-1, with a possible D match to TRBD1 (6 bases). The CDR3 spans 13 residues. Germline CDR1 is SGHNT and CDR2 is YENEEA. The germline V and J ends were trimmed by 3 bases and 3 bases, with 8 bases remaining between them. CDR3 in amino acids: CASSFAGDTEAFF. CDR3 in DNA: TGTGCCAGCAGCTTTGCAGGGGACACTGAAGCTTTCTTT.

This chain joins TRBV25-1 and TRBJ1-1, with a tentative D call TRBD1 (5 bases). The CDR3 runs 13 residues. Trimming shortened V by 6 bases and J by 5 bases, and 13 bases separated the two germline ends. CDR1 is MGHDK and CDR2 is SYGVNS in the germline V gene. CDR3: CASRGQGRTEAFF. CDR3 DNA: TGTGCCAGCAGAGGCCAGGGTAGGACTGAAGCTTTCTTT.

This chain connects TRBV9 to TRBJ2-7, with 10 bases identical to TRBD2. The CDR3 is 16 residues long. Germline CDR1 SGDLS, CDR2 YYNGEE. V was clipped by 3 bases and J by 6 bases; unmatched bases: 12. For the CDR3, the DNA is TGTGCCAGCAGCGCAATCGCCGGGACTAGCGAGGGCGAGCAGTACTTC. This codes for CASSAIAGTSEGEQYF.

The V call is TRBV7-8, the J call TRBJ2-7; 14 bases are a match to TRBD2. The CDR3 runs to 17 residues. Germline V gene sequence: CDR1 SGHVS, CDR2 FQNEAQ. The J segment lost 6 bases and the V segment lost 7 bases, leaving 14 bases of the junction unmatched. CDR3 coding DNA: TGTGCCAGCATGCTGGCGGGACTAGCGGGAGAGCGGCTCGAGCAGTACTTC. Its protein is CASMLAGLAGERLEQYF. Supplemented by reference TRBV7-8 and TRBJ2-7, the full variable domain reads GAGVSQSPRYKVAKRGQDVALRCDPISGHVSLFWYQQALGQGPEFLTYFQNEAQLDKSGLPSDRFFAERPEGSVSTLKIQRTQQEDSAVYLCASMLAGLAGERLEQYFGPGTRLTVT.